Listed here are 32 T cell receptor beta chains from one sample, sequenced in a study of blood T cell repertoires in COVID-19. Produced via immunoSEQ multiplex PCR; TCRdb's table is partial and in-frame only. Among some 460,000 clones listed, about nine tenths were seen once. Sequences were obtained from PBMCs or T cells enriched from blood (not recorded which). These receptors all stem from a woman aged 18-29 years who had recovered from COVID-19.

This chain connects TRBV7-9 to TRBJ2-2; weak D call: TRBD1 (6 bases). Germline V gene sequence: CDR1 SEHNR, CDR2 FQNEAQ (reference sequence). CDR3 size: 14 residues. Trimming stripped 5 bases from V and 7 bases from J, with 14 bases between. The CDR3 DNA follows: TGTGCCAGCAGCCTACGGGCAGGGGACGGGGAGCTGTTTTTT. It yields the protein CASSLRAGDGELFF.

This sequence joins TRBV7-9 and TRBJ1-2; 9 positions match TRBD1. The trim removed 1 base at V and 5 bases at J, leaving 2 bases unmatched. This CDR3 region has 14 residues. CDR1 SEHNR and CDR2 FQNEAQ come from the germline V gene (reference sequence). The DNA for the CDR3 is TGTGCCAGCAGCTTAGACGGGACAGGGTATGGCTACACCTTC. Encoded protein: CASSLDGTGYGYTF.

The rearrangement uses TRBV6-5 and TRBJ1-6, with 8 bases fitting TRBD1. There are 13 residues in the CDR3. Germline V CDR1 and CDR2: MNHEY, SVGAGI. V lost 4 bases and J lost 14; bases outside the gene matches: 7. CDR3 bases: TGTGCCAGCAGTTCCCGATCGGACAGGGCCCTCCACTTT. Translated: CASSSRSDRALHF.

The V gene is TRBV30, the J gene TRBJ2-2; tentatively, D is TRBD1 (6 bases). Trimming took off 1 base at V and 5 bases at J, with 8 bases between the two ends. Germline loops: CDR1 GTSNPN, CDR2 SVGIG (reference sequence). The CDR3 spans 13 residues. CDR3 protein: CAWSERGTGELFF. The CDR3 bases are TGTGCCTGGAGTGAAAGGGGGACCGGGGAGCTGTTTTTT. The full variable domain, with the rest looked up from reference TRBV30 and TRBJ2-2, is SQTIHQWPATLVQPVGSPLSLECTVEGTSNPNLYWYRQAAGRGLQLLFYSVGIGQISSEVPQNLSASRPQDRQFILSSKKLLLSDSGFYLCAWSERGTGELFFGEGSRLTVL.

The rearrangement links TRBV11-2 to TRBJ2-1; D is perhaps TRBD2 (5 bases). CDR1 is SGHAT and CDR2 is FQNNGV in the germline V gene. The V end was cut by 5 bases, the J end by 6 bases, with 14 bases between. CDR3 length: 14 amino acids. The CDR3 sequence: CASSPLLGSNEQFF. CDR3 DNA sequence: TGTGCCAGCAGCCCACTCTTGGGGAGCAATGAGCAGTTCTTC.

V usage is TRBV27 and J usage is TRBJ2-1; D possibly corresponds to TRBD2 (7 bases). CDR1 MNHEY and CDR2 SMNVEV come from the germline V gene (reference sequence). This CDR3 has 19 amino acids. Trimming cost V 2 bases and J 7 bases, with 27 bases left between them. The CDR3 is CASSLTLYLRGGKENEQFF. DNA for the CDR3: TGTGCCAGCAGTTTAACCCTATACCTAAGGGGGGGGAAAGAGAATGAGCAGTTCTTC.

V usage is TRBV11-2 and J usage is TRBJ2-7, with D uncertain. V was trimmed by 4 bases and J by 6 bases, leaving 16 bases between them. The CDR3 runs 14 residues. Germline lookup yields CDR1 SGHAT and CDR2 FQNNGV. For the CDR3, the DNA is TGTGCCAGCAGCTCTATGGCAGACTCGGGCGAGCAGTACTTC. This sequence encodes CASSSMADSGEQYF.

The chain uses TRBV6-6 and TRBJ2-7, with 8 bases lining up with TRBD1. The trim removed 10 bases at V and 6 bases at J, leaving 11 bases unmatched. Per germline, CDR1 MNHNY and CDR2 SVGAGI (reference sequence). CDR3 length: 13 residues. CDR3 sequence: CAIRRTGNAEQYF. The CDR3 region has the DNA TGTGCCATTAGGAGGACAGGGAACGCCGAGCAGTACTTC.

V gene TRBV4-1 combines with J gene TRBJ2-2; no reliable D call. The CDR3 has 15 residues. In germline, CDR1 is MGHRA, CDR2 YSYEKL. Trimming took 0 bases from V and 1 from J, leaving 6 bases between them. The DNA of the CDR3 is TGCGCCAGCAGCCAAGATCCCGGGAACACCGGGGAGCTGTTTTTT. This gives the protein CASSQDPGNTGELFF.

This chain uses TRBV7-2 with TRBJ1-1; D ambiguous. Trimming removed 6 bases from V and 1 base from J, with 12 bases in between. Per germline, CDR1 SGHTA and CDR2 FQGNSA. This CDR3 has 14 residues. The CDR3 protein is CASRLPEPNTEAFF. The CDR3 nucleotides are TGTGCCAGCAGGCTACCGGAGCCGAACACTGAAGCTTTCTTT. Using reference TRBV7-2 and TRBJ1-1 for the parts outside the CDR3, the full variable domain is GAGVSQSPSNKVTEKGKDVELRCDPISGHTALYWYRQSLGQGLEFLIYFQGNSAPDKSGLPSDRFSAERTGGSVSTLTIQRTQQEDSAVYLCASRLPEPNTEAFFGQGTRLTVV.

The chain combines TRBV5-1 with TRBJ1-1; 7 bases map to TRBD1. The CDR3 spans 14 residues. Germline-derived CDR1 and CDR2 are SGHRS and YFSETQ. V lost 7 bases to trimming and J lost 8 bases; unmatched junction nucleotides: 14. The CDR3 sequence is CASGSGQINEEAFF. The CDR3 DNA reads as TGCGCCAGCGGATCGGGACAGATCAATGAAGAAGCTTTCTTT.

CDR3 DNA sequence: TGCAGTGCTAGTTCAGGGTTGGTCAAAAACATTCAGTACTTC. Translating gives CSASSGLVKNIQYF. This rearrangement joins TRBV20-1 to TRBJ2-4; D may be TRBD1 (5 bases). The V end was cut by 3 bases, the J end by 3 bases, with 12 bases between. The CDR3 has 14 residues. Per germline, CDR1 DFQATT and CDR2 SNEGSKA (reference sequence).

The V call is TRBV6-5, the J call TRBJ1-1, with D perhaps TRBD1 (6 bases). CDR1 MNHEY and CDR2 SVGAGI come from the germline V gene. V was pared by 9 bases and J by 6 bases, with 11 bases between. The CDR3 consists of 11 residues. Here the CDR3 DNA reads TGTGCCAGTAACAGGGACCCTGAAGCTTTCTTT. It encodes CASNRDPEAFF.

The chain is built from TRBV10-3 and TRBJ2-7; TRBD1 matches at 8 bases. J gave up 7 bases and V 6 bases, and 8 bases lay outside the gene matches. The CDR3 consists of 13 residues. Germline values: CDR1 ENHRY, CDR2 SYGVKD. CDR3 protein: CAISLQTGVEQYF. CDR3 nucleotides: TGTGCCATCAGCCTACAGACAGGGGTAGAGCAGTACTTC.

The genes are TRBV20-1 and TRBJ2-2, with D unresolved. Germline lookup yields CDR1 DFQATT and CDR2 SNEGSKA (reference sequence). With 5 bases removed from V and 8 bases from J, the gap between germline ends came to 15 bases. The CDR3 spans 13 residues. The CDR3 loop reads CSAGVQLNGELFF. CDR3 coding DNA: TGCAGTGCTGGTGTACAACTAAATGGGGAGCTGTTTTTT.

The genes are TRBV7-2 and TRBJ2-7; D is perhaps TRBD1 (5 bases). CDR1 is SGHTA, CDR2 FQGNSA, per germline. The CDR3 totals 14 residues. V was clipped by 1 base and J by 1 base, with 8 bases between them. CDR3 sequence: CASSLVPGSYEQYF. The CDR3 coding sequence is TGTGCCAGCAGCTTAGTTCCAGGGTCCTACGAGCAGTACTTC.

V gene TRBV6-5 combines with J gene TRBJ2-1, with 7 positions matching TRBD2. Per the germline V gene, CDR1 is MNHEY and CDR2 is SVGAGI. The CDR3 is 15 residues long. V trimming: 6 bases; J trimming: 5 bases; junction bases outside the gene matches: 10. The CDR3: CASRHTSAGHNEQFF. The CDR3 DNA reads TGTGCCAGCAGGCATACTAGCGCGGGACACAATGAGCAGTTCTTC.

The chain links TRBV12-3 or TRBV12-4 to TRBJ2-1; the D is unclear. Trimming removed 6 bases at V and 8 bases at J, with 11 bases between. The CDR3 loop spans 12 amino acids. The CDR3 region has the DNA TGTGCCAGCAGCCTCCTAATTGATGAGCAGTTCTTC. It translates to CASSLLIDEQFF.

This clone was observed a few times. This chain connects TRBV19 to TRBJ2-2, with D perhaps matching TRBD2 (5 bases). Deletions cut 6 bases from V and 0 bases from J, with 14 bases between. This CDR3 contains 16 residues. Germline V gene sequence: CDR1 LNHDA, CDR2 SQIVND (reference sequence). CDR3 amino acids: CASSIPEAANTGELFF. CDR3 sequence (DNA): TGTGCCAGTAGCATTCCCGAAGCGGCGAACACCGGGGAGCTGTTTTTT.

This sequence joins TRBV5-1 and TRBJ2-7; D not resolved. CDR3 length: 14 residues. V shed 7 bases and J shed 2 bases, with 16 bases lying between them. Germline V CDR1 and CDR2: SGHRS, YFSETQ. CDR3 nucleotide sequence: TGCGCCAGCGCCTCAAGAGACATAACCTACGAGCAGTACTTC. This translates into CASASRDITYEQYF.

This clone was detected once. V usage is TRBV14 and J usage is TRBJ2-1; D gene unclear. This CDR3 is 14 amino acids long. Trimming took 5 bases from V and 2 from J, leaving 10 bases between them. Germline loops: CDR1 SGHDN, CDR2 FVKESK. The CDR3, as DNA: TGTGCCAGCAGCGAGCTCCTAGCCTACAATGAGCAGTTCTTC. This encodes CASSELLAYNEQFF.

The CDR3 region is CASSLEGKETQYF. CDR3 nucleotide sequence: TGTGCCAGCAGCTTGGAGGGGAAGGAGACCCAGTACTTC. The V gene is TRBV5-4, the J gene TRBJ2-5; possibly TRBD1 for D (5 bases). CDR1 and CDR2 (germline): SGHNT, YYREEE (reference sequence). V was clipped by 0 bases and J by 5 bases, with 8 bases between them. The CDR3 has 13 amino acids.

The chain carries TRBV10-3 and TRBJ1-4; D gene unclear. The CDR3 has 12 residues. From germline, CDR1 is ENHRY and CDR2 SYGVKD. V lost 2 bases and J 7 bases, leaving 5 bases between the germline ends. The CDR3 DNA reads as TGTGCCATCAGTGAGGACACTGAAAAACTGTTTTTT. Its protein product is CAISEDTEKLFF.

The gene calls are TRBV19 and TRBJ1-1, with D possibly TRBD1 on 5 matching bases. The CDR3 runs 14 residues. V gave up 7 bases and J gave up 0 bases, with 12 bases separating them. From germline, CDR1 is LNHDA and CDR2 SQIVND (reference sequence). CDR3 nucleotides: TGTGCCAGTACTGCAGGGCCAGTGAACACTGAAGCTTTCTTT. Translated: CASTAGPVNTEAFF.

The V call is TRBV5-8, the J call TRBJ1-1; 10 positions match TRBD1. Germline V gene data show CDR1 as SGHTS and CDR2 as YDEGEE. The CDR3 runs 14 residues. With 4 bases clipped from V and 5 bases from J, the junction kept 5 bases outside the gene matches. CDR3 in amino acids: CASSLPGQGTEAFF. The CDR3, as DNA: TGTGCCAGCAGCCTCCCGGGACAGGGGACTGAAGCTTTCTTT.

The chain couples TRBV19 to TRBJ1-1; 9 positions agree with TRBD1. V dropped 5 bases and J dropped 4; count of bases not matched to a gene: 5. This CDR3 region has 14 residues. In germline, CDR1 is LNHDA, CDR2 SQIVND (reference sequence). The DNA for the CDR3 is TGTGCCAGTAGTTTCACGACAGGGGGCACTGAAGCTTTCTTT. Its protein is CASSFTTGGTEAFF.

The chain employs TRBV11-2 and TRBJ1-5; TRBD1 matches 9 bases. V lost 5 bases and J lost 3; bases outside the gene matches: 17. Germline values: CDR1 SGHAT, CDR2 FQNNGV. The CDR3 length is 19 residues. This CDR3 is CASSHPRGQGLPINQPQHF. The CDR3, as DNA: TGTGCCAGCAGCCACCCCCGAGGACAGGGGCTCCCGATCAATCAGCCCCAGCATTTT.

This chain links TRBV9 with TRBJ1-2, with 8 bases that match TRBD1. Germline values: CDR1 SGDLS, CDR2 YYNGEE. V was pared by 6 bases and J by 10 bases, with 11 bases of the junction left unmatched. The CDR3 has 13 residues. The CDR3 region is CASTPGQASIYTF. In nucleotides, the CDR3 is TGTGCCAGCACCCCGGGACAGGCTTCCATCTACACCTTC.

As concerns this clone: At the DNA level, this CDR3 is encoded by other sequences in the same sample as well. The chain couples TRBV6-1 to TRBJ1-3; D uncertain. The CDR3 consists of 14 residues. Germline assignment: CDR1 MNHNS and CDR2 SASEGT. The V gene lost 2 bases and the J gene lost 4 bases, with 9 bases spanning the gap. CDR3 sequence: CASSEKGSGNTIYF. The DNA for the CDR3 is TGTGCCAGCAGTGAAAAAGGGAGCGGAAACACCATATATTTT.

This sequence joins TRBV7-3 and TRBJ2-1; D is possibly TRBD1 (5 bases). This CDR3 comprises 15 residues. Looked up from germline, CDR1 is SGHTA and CDR2 is FQGTGA. V was pared by 0 bases and J by 5 bases, with 11 bases between. The CDR3 loop is CASSLTTDTNNEQFF. For the CDR3, the DNA is TGTGCCAGCAGCTTAACGACAGACACGAACAATGAGCAGTTCTTC.

This sequence joins TRBV9 and TRBJ1-6; unclear D gene. Trimming took 6 bases from V and 0 from J, leaving 10 bases between them. CDR1 and CDR2 (germline): SGDLS, YYNGEE. The CDR3 has 15 amino acids. The CDR3 region has the DNA TGTGCCAGCAAGGAGAGGGACTCCTATAATTCACCCCTCCACTTT. Protein: CASKERDSYNSPLHF.

This chain connects TRBV10-3 to TRBJ1-3; D is possibly TRBD1 (5 bases). The V gene's germline CDR1 is ENHRY and CDR2 SYGVKD. V lost 0 bases, J lost 0 bases, and 9 bases lay in between. The CDR3 totals 16 residues. The CDR3 DNA reads TGTGCCATCAGTGAGTCGGGAGGGACCTCTGGAAACACCATATATTTT. It is translated as CAISESGGTSGNTIYF.